This TCR beta chain was profiled in a study of T cell changes during pregnancy in multiple sclerosis (dated by TCRdb to between 2017 and 2020). Some background on the complete study: The study examined how the T cell repertoire changed over the course of pregnancy in women with multiple sclerosis.

Comments on this clone: Its recognized antigen is unknown. No clone much larger than this one lies a single base away; base qualities are absent.

Trimming takes 0 bases off V and 6 bases off J; junction bases not matched to a gene: 5. From a lookup of the germline V gene, CDR1 and CDR2 are MGHRA and YSYEKL. The CDR3 spans 15 residues, from the cysteine through the phenylalanine. Of all the DNA, just the CDR3 is kept, 45 bases in frame from base 1. The library was generated by the immunoSEQ multiplex PCR assay. In TCRdb, the immuneACCESS table is reduced to in-frame sequences with V and J assigned. These tables do not hold every clone; where another copy was compared, an unresolved V gene accounts for under half, and the others remain unexplained. The sample table lists almost 50,000 clones, approximately 94% of them with a count of one. The ten largest make up roughly 0.32% of the sample.

The chain uses TRBV4-1 and TRBJ2-7; TRBD2 agrees with 10 junctional bases. The sequenced sample was CD4+ T cells from peripheral blood mononuclear cells, obtained in the third trimester of pregnancy. The sequence derives from a female donor with multiple sclerosis, enrolled in a pregnancy study. CDR3 region: CASSQDGSGRAEQYF. The DNA sequence follows: TGCGCCAGCAGCCAAGATGGGAGCGGGAGGGCCGAGCAGTACTTC.